Included here is one T cell receptor (beta chain) sequence, with context. What it recognizes is unknown. The sample is drawn from a study of response to subunit inactivated influenza vaccine. General study findings and limits: Few new T cells, the authors suggested, are recruited by each seasonal influenza vaccination.

Via MiXCR, TCRdb re-called the RT-PCR reads, giving one row per CDR3 protein. The sample has 300,000 to 350,000 distinct CDR3 sequences, roughly 20% seen once. Germline V gene data show CDR1 as SGHTA and CDR2 as FQGNSA. The CDR3 runs to 14 residues. V was pared by 3 bases and J by 9 bases, with 8 bases of the junction left unmatched. The clonotype was recovered from a man aged 45 to 75 who received an inactivated influenza vaccine. The chain links TRBV7-2 to TRBJ2-1, with 7 bases that match TRBD1. The material sequenced was PBMCs from blood, taken about 19 months after vaccination. The DNA of the CDR3 is TGTGCCAGCAGCTTTCGGACAGGTGAAGCTGAGCAGTTCTTC. This encodes CASSFRTGEAEQFF.